This T cell receptor (beta chain) was documented in a study of shared T cell receptors in the human thymus. This clone occurred once. Assay: immunoSEQ multiplex PCR; the TCRdb copy retains only in-frame clones and omits some. In the table there are about 660,000 clones, around 87% of which are singletons. Germline V lookup: CDR1 LNHNV, CDR2 YYDKDF (reference sequence). The CDR3 is made up of 18 amino acids. The ends were cut back, 5 bases at V and 2 bases at J, with 22 bases in the middle. These data also formed part of another study, on human thymus T cells.

The clonotype originates from a boy under two years old with a congenital heart defect. V and J are TRBV15 and TRBJ1-5, with no clear D. The specimen was thymocytes. Here the CDR3 DNA reads TGTGCCACCAGCTCCGTCATAAAGACCGGGATGGGCAATCAGCCCCAGCATTTT. Translation gives CATSSVIKTGMGNQPQHF.